The T cell receptor beta chain described here comes from a study of blood T cell repertoires in COVID-19. In this sample, this clone turned up once. The method was immunoSEQ multiplex PCR; TCRdb's version includes in-frame clones alone and lacks a portion of them. The sample yields 310,000 or so clones, 70% to 90% seen once. The participants were between about 18 and 95 years old and came from 20 to 30 US areas. CDR3 length equals 13 residues. CDR1 and CDR2 from the germline V gene are MGHRA and YSYEKL. The V and J ends lost 1 base and 8 bases respectively, with 8 bases between them. What was sequenced was PBMCs or T cells enriched from blood (not recorded which). The rearrangement uses TRBV4-1 and TRBJ1-4; no firm D call. This TCR was sampled from a young woman who had recovered from COVID-19. The CDR3 DNA sequence: TGCGCCAGCAGCCAAGTCCGGGGAGAAAAACTGTTTTTT. Translating it yields CASSQVRGEKLFF.